The clone carrying this T cell receptor (beta chain) was counted between two and nine times. Its antigen is unidentified. The data derive from a study of cytomegalovirus exposure and HLA in healthy donors. Unmatched junction bases numbered 5, after V lost 2 bases and J lost 3 bases. The CDR3 spans 15 residues. The PCR made use of 60 Vbeta and 13 Jbeta primers. Assay: immunoSEQ multiplex PCR; the TCRdb copy retains only in-frame clones and omits some. Of about 170,000 clones listed, around three quarters are singletons. Study-level findings and limits: Researchers reported from a later analysis that most CMV-associated TCR beta chains appeared HLA-restricted. Many donors carried some public TCRs, although rarity characterized most TCR sequences.

The sequenced material came from PBMCs. The gene calls are TRBV23-1 and TRBJ1-2; 8 bases map to TRBD1. TRBV23-1 is annotated as an ORF whose role is uncertain. The clonotype was recovered from a woman aged 45-65 years in good health and CMV-seronegative. CDR3 residues: CASSQADRAHYGYTF. The CDR3 DNA is TGCGCCAGCAGTCAAGCGGACAGGGCCCACTATGGCTACACCTTC.